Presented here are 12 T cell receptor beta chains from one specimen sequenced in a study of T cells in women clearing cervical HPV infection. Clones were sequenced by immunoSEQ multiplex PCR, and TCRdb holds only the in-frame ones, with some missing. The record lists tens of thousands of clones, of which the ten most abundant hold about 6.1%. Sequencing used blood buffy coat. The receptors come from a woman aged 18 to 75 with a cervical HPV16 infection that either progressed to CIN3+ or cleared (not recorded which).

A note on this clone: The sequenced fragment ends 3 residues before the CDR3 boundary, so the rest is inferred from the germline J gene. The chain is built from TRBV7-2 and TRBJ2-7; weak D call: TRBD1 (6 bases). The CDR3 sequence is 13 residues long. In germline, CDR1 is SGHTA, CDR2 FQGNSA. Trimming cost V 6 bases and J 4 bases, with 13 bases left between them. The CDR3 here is CASRRRTVYEQYF. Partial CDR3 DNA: TGTGCCAGCAGACGCCGGACAGTTTACGAG.

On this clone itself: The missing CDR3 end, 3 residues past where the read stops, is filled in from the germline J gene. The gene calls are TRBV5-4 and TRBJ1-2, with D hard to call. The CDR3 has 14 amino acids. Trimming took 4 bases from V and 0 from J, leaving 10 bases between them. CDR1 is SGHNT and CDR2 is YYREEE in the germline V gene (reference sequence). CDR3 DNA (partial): TGTGCCAGCAGCCCCCAGGTGTCTAACTATGGC. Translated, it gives CASSPQVSNYG. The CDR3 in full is CASSPQVSNYGYTF.

CDR3 DNA, as far as it was read: TGTGCCAGCTCACCGCCGGGCACAGATACG. Translated, it gives CASSPPGTDT. The complete CDR3 protein is CASSPPGTDTQYF. The chain recombines TRBV18 with TRBJ2-3; D uncertain. The read ends 3 residues shy of where the CDR3 ends; the end is completed using the germline J gene. The length of the CDR3 is 13 residues. Germline V gene lookup returns CDR1 KGHSH and CDR2 LQKENI. Trimming left V 3 bases short and J 1 base short, with 5 bases between. The whole variable domain, filled in from reference TRBV18 and TRBJ2-3, reads NAGVMQNPRHLVRRRGQEARLRCSPMKGHSHVYWYRQLPEEGLKFMVYLQKENIIDESGMPKERFSAEFPKEGPSILRIQQVVRGDSAAYFCASSPPGTDTQYFGPGTRLTVL.

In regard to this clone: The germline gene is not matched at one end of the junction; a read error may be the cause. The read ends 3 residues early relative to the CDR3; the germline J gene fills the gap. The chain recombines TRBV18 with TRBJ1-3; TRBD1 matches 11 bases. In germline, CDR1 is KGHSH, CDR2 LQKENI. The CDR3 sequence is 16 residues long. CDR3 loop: CACSPGTGGAGNTIYF. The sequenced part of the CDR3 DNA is TGTGCCTGCTCACCCGGGACAGGGGGGGCTGGAAACACC. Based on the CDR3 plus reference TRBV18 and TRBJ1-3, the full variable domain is NAGVMQNPRHLVRRRGQEARLRCSPMKGHSHVYWYRQLPEEGLKFMVYLQKENIIDESGMPKERFSAEFPKEGPSILRIQQVVRGDSAAYFCACSPGTGGAGNTIYFGEGSWLTVV.

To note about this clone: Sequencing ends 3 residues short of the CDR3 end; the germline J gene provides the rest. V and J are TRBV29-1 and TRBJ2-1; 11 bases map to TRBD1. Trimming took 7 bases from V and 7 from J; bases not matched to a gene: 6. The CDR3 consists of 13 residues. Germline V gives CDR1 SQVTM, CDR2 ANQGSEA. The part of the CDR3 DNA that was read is TGCAGCGGTACCGGGACAGGGGGAAATGAG. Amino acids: CSGTGTGGNE. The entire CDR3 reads CSGTGTGGNEQFF.

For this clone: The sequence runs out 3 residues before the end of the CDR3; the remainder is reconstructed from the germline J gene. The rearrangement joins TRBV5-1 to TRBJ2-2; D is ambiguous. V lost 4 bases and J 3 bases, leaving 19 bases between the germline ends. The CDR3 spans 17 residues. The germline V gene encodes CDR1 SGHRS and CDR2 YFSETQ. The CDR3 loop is CASSPNPHSVDTGELFF. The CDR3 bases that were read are TGCGCCAGCAGCCCCAACCCCCACTCGGTAGACACCGGGGAG.

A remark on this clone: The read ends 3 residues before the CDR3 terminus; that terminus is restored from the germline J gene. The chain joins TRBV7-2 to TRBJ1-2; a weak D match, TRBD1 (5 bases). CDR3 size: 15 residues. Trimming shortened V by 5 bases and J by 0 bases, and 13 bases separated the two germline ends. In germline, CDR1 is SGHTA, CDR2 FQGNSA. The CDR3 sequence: CASSPQTATNYGYTF. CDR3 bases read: TGTGCCAGCAGCCCTCAGACAGCTACTAACTATGGC.

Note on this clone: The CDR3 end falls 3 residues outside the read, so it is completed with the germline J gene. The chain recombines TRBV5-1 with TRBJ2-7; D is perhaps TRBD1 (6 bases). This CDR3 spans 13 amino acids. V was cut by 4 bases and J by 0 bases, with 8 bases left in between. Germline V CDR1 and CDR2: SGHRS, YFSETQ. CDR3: CASSPGVSYEQYF. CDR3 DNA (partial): TGCGCCAGCAGCCCAGGGGTCTCCTACGAG. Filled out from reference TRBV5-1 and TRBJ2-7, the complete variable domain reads KAGVTQTPRYLIKTRGQQVTLSCSPISGHRSVSWYQQTPGQGLQFLFEYFSETQRNKGNFPGRFSGRQFSNSRSEMNVSTLELGDSALYLCASSPGVSYEQYFGPGTRLTVT.

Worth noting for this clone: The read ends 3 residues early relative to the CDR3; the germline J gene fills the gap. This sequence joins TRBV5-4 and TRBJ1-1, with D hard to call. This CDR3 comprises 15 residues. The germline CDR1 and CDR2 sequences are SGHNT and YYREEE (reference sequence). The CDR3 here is CASSLGGVGNMGAFF. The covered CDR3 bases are TGTGCCAGCAGCTTGGGCGGGGTGGGCAATATGGGA.

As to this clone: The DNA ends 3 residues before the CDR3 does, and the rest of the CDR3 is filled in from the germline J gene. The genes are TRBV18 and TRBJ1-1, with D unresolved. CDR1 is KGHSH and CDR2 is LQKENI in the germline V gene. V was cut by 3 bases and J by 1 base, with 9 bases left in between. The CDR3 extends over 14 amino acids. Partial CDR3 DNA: TGTGCCAGCTCACCCAGCTCGGGGAACACTGAA. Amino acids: CASSPSSGNTE. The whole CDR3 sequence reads CASSPSSGNTEAFF.

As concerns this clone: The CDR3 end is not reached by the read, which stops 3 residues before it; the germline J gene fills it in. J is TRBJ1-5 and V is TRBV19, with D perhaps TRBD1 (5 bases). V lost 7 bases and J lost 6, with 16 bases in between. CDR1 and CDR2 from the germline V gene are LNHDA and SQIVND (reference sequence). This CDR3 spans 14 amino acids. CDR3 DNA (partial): TGTGCCAGTAACCGAGGGGATCCGGCTCAGCCC. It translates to CASNRGDPAQP. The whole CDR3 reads CASNRGDPAQPQHF.

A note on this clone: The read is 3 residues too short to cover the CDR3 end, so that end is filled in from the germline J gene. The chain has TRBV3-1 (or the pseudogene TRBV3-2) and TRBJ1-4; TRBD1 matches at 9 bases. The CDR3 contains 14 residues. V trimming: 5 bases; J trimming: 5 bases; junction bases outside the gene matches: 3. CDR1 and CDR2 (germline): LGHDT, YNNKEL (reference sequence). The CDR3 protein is CASSGGQGNEKLFF. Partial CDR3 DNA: TGTGCCAGCAGCGGGGGACAGGGAAATGAAAAA.